The entry below gives a single TCR beta chain sequence along with its context. Its antigen is not identified. The PCR contained 60 Vbeta and 13 Jbeta primers. Assay used: immunoSEQ multiplex PCR; TCRdb lists only in-frame clones, some missing. The repertoire holds 99,000 or so clones, about a tenth seen once, with 5% to 6.5% in the top ten. The CDR3 is 15 amino acids. J lost 4 bases, V lost 7 bases, and 10 bases had no gene match. Germline CDR1 and CDR2: SQVTM and ANQGSEA. This sample was included in a study of cytomegalovirus exposure and HLA in healthy donors. Whole-study findings and limits: Excluded: some indistinguishable V segments such as TRBV6-2 and TRBV6-3. An assumption of roughly uniform sequencing depth across donors underlay the presence/absence analyses.

Sequencing used PBMCs. V is TRBV29-1 and J is TRBJ2-1, with TRBD2 matching 10 bases. The clonotype comes from a man aged 35 to 55 in good health and CMV-seropositive. CDR3 amino acids: CSAELGLAPYNEQFF. DNA of the CDR3: TGCAGCGCCGAGCTGGGACTAGCGCCATACAATGAGCAGTTCTTC.